These 28 T cell receptor beta chains originate from one sample sequenced in a study of blood T cell repertoires in COVID-19. Profiling relied on immunoSEQ multiplex PCR, and the TCRdb table lists in-frame clones only, not all of them. The sample lists roughly 60,000 clones, around 90% occurring once. Input material: peripheral blood. The source of these receptors is a man in his 70s with acute or convalescent COVID-19.

V and J are TRBV19 and TRBJ2-1; 7 bases line up with TRBD2. CDR1 LNHDA and CDR2 SQIVND come from the germline V gene (reference sequence). V shed 3 bases and J 10 bases; nucleotides not matched to a gene: 0. The CDR3 spans 11 residues. CDR3: CASSIGGEQFF. Here the CDR3 DNA reads TGTGCCAGTAGTATCGGGGGGGAGCAGTTCTTC. The full variable domain, with the rest looked up from reference TRBV19 and TRBJ2-1, is DGGITQSPKYLFRKEGQNVTLSCEQNLNHDAMYWYRQDPGQGLRLIYYSQIVNDFQKGDIAEGYSVSREKKESFPLTVTSAQKNPTAFYLCASSIGGEQFFGPGTRLTVL.

The chain carries TRBV5-1 and TRBJ2-7, with 10 bases aligning to TRBD1. V shed 4 bases and J 5 bases; nucleotides not matched to a gene: 9. Germline CDR1 SGHRS, CDR2 YFSETQ. This CDR3 is 15 amino acids long. The CDR3, as DNA: TGCGCCAGCAGCACTTCTCCGGGACAGGGGAACGAGCAGTACTTC. This codes for CASSTSPGQGNEQYF.

The chain has TRBV5-1 and TRBJ2-5; TRBD2 agrees at 10 bases. The trim removed 0 bases at V and 5 bases at J, leaving 10 bases unmatched. The CDR3 runs to 17 residues. CDR1 and CDR2 (germline): SGHRS, YFSETQ. The CDR3: CASSLVGAGGPRETQYF. The CDR3 nucleotides read TGCGCCAGCAGCTTGGTGGGAGCGGGAGGGCCACGGGAGACCCAGTACTTC.

This clone appeared a few times. The chain employs TRBV19 and TRBJ1-1; the D gene is possibly TRBD1 (6 bases). From germline, CDR1 is LNHDA and CDR2 SQIVND (reference sequence). The germline V and J ends were trimmed by 2 bases and 7 bases, with 17 bases remaining between them. The CDR3 totals 15 residues. The CDR3 is CASSIQYRVKNEAFF. The CDR3 coding sequence is TGTGCCAGTAGTATACAGTACAGGGTCAAGAATGAAGCTTTCTTT.

J is TRBJ1-6 and V is TRBV7-2; 7 nucleotides match TRBD1. The J segment lost 7 bases and the V segment lost 5 bases, leaving 5 bases of the junction unmatched. The CDR3 length is 14 residues. Germline values: CDR1 SGHTA, CDR2 FQGNSA. CDR3 region: CASSPGTENSPLHF. Here the CDR3 DNA reads TGTGCCAGCAGCCCCGGGACAGAGAATTCACCCCTCCACTTT.

The chain employs TRBV7-6 and TRBJ2-3; TRBD2 matches at 11 bases. The CDR3 has 16 residues. Looked up from germline, CDR1 is SGHVS and CDR2 is FNYEAQ. Trimming at V came to 7 bases and at J to 1 base, leaving 7 bases not matched to a gene. The CDR3 nucleotides read TGTGCCAGCACCGGGACTAGCGGTTGGGGCACAGATACGCAGTATTTT. Amino acids: CASTGTSGWGTDTQYF.

The genes are TRBV21-1 and TRBJ1-1; the table calls TRBD1, which could not be checked here. TRBV21-1 has pseudogene status. CDR3 length equals 17 residues. The CDR3 bases are TGTGCCAGCAGCAAGCCCAGGACAGGAAGGCTGAACACTGAAGCTTTCTTT. Encoded protein: CASSKPRTGRLNTEAFF.

This clone was counted only a few times. The chain recombines TRBV7-8 with TRBJ1-5; D might be TRBD1 (5 bases). CDR3 length: 14 residues. In germline, CDR1 is SGHVS, CDR2 FQNEAQ. The germline V and J ends were trimmed by 5 bases and 0 bases, with 8 bases remaining between them. In nucleotides, the CDR3 is TGTGCCAGCAGCCCGACAGATAGCAATCAGCCCCAGCATTTT. Protein: CASSPTDSNQPQHF. Full variable domain (remainder filled in from reference TRBV7-8 and TRBJ1-5): GAGVSQSPRYKVAKRGQDVALRCDPISGHVSLFWYQQALGQGPEFLTYFQNEAQLDKSGLPSDRFFAERPEGSVSTLKIQRTQQEDSAVYLCASSPTDSNQPQHFGDGTRLSIL.

The chain combines TRBV7-3 with TRBJ2-1, with 12 bases that match TRBD2. CDR1 is SGHTA and CDR2 is FQGTGA in the germline V gene. J lost 4 bases, V lost 5 bases, and 3 bases had no gene match. The CDR3 is 15 residues long. The CDR3 region has the DNA TGTGCCAGCAGCAGAACTAGCGGGGGGTACAATGAGCAGTTCTTC. Translated: CASSRTSGGYNEQFF. Using reference TRBV7-3 and TRBJ2-1 for the parts outside the CDR3, the full variable domain is GAGVSQTPSNKVTEKGKYVELRCDPISGHTALYWYRQSLGQGPEFLIYFQGTGAADDSGLPNDRFFAVRPEGSVSTLKIQRTERGDSAVYLCASSRTSGGYNEQFFGPGTRLTVL.

J is TRBJ2-4 and V is TRBV7-3; 8 bases align to TRBD1. Trimming removed 5 bases from V and 5 bases from J; junction bases left unmatched: 8. This CDR3 is built from 15 residues. Germline CDR1 is SGHTA and CDR2 is FQGTGA. The CDR3 here is CASSTGQARENIQYF. The CDR3 coding sequence is TGTGCCAGCAGCACGGGACAGGCCCGGGAAAACATTCAGTACTTC.

DNA of the CDR3: TGCGCCAGCAGCTTGGTCCCGACAGGGCCTACCGGGGAGCTGTTTTTT. Amino acid sequence: CASSLVPTGPTGELFF. The chain links TRBV5-1 to TRBJ2-2; TRBD1 agrees at 7 bases. Per germline, CDR1 SGHRS and CDR2 YFSETQ. V shed 0 bases, J shed 5 bases, and the junction held 7 bases outside the gene matches. The CDR3 is 16 residues long.

This sequence joins TRBV4-1 and TRBJ2-1; 7 bases are shared with TRBD1. CDR3 length equals 13 residues. Per germline, CDR1 MGHRA and CDR2 YSYEKL. J lost 14 bases, V lost 0 bases, and 7 bases had no gene match. The CDR3 loop reads CASSQEQGQREFF. The CDR3 bases are TGCGCCAGCAGCCAAGAACAGGGACAGAGGGAGTTCTTC.

The V gene is TRBV3-1 (or the pseudogene TRBV3-2), the J gene TRBJ1-2, with TRBD1 identical over 8 bases. J lost 6 bases, V lost 2 bases, and 2 bases had no gene match. Germline CDR1 and CDR2: LGHDT and YNNKEL (reference sequence). This CDR3 has 13 amino acids. CDR3 DNA: TGTGCCAGCAGCCAAAGCAGGGGGCATGGCTACACCTTC. It specifies CASSQSRGHGYTF.

The V call is TRBV6-5, the J call TRBJ2-3, with 7 positions matching TRBD2. CDR1 is MNHEY, CDR2 SVGAGI, per germline. The ends lost 4 bases at V and 0 bases at J; junction bases unmatched: 1. This CDR3 spans 14 amino acids. DNA for the CDR3: TGTGCCAGCAGTTGGGGGGGGAGCACAGATACGCAGTATTTT. Translated, it gives CASSWGGSTDTQYF.

This chain uses TRBV28 with TRBJ1-1, with 7 bases lining up with TRBD1. The CDR3 spans 12 residues. V trimming: 3 bases; J trimming: 10 bases; junction bases outside the gene matches: 5. Per the germline V gene, CDR1 is MDHEN and CDR2 is SYDVKM. In nucleotides, the CDR3 is TGTGCCAGCAGTTTTATAACAGGGGTAGCTTTCTTT. Amino acid sequence: CASSFITGVAFF.

This chain joins TRBV6-4 and TRBJ1-2; 7 bases match TRBD1. Germline V CDR1 and CDR2: MRHNA, SNTAGT. This CDR3 region has 13 residues. Trimming cost V 6 bases and J 4 bases; bases outside gene matches: 5. The CDR3 DNA is TGTGCCAGCAGGGAACAGGGGAGCTATGGCTACACCTTC. Amino acids: CASREQGSYGYTF.

This clone was detected once. The chain couples TRBV5-5 to TRBJ2-2; TRBD1 matches at 7 bases. J was trimmed by 6 bases and V by 4 bases; bases with no gene match: 9. Looked up from germline, CDR1 is SGHKS and CDR2 is YYEKEE (reference sequence). This CDR3 has 15 amino acids. The CDR3: CASSPGQERAGELFF. The CDR3 nucleotides are TGTGCCAGCAGCCCAGGACAGGAAAGGGCCGGGGAGCTGTTTTTT.

The genes are TRBV24-1 and TRBJ2-1, with 9 bases identical to TRBD2. V trimming: 4 bases; J trimming: 11 bases; junction bases outside the gene matches: 2. This CDR3 is built from 12 residues. From germline, CDR1 is KGHDR and CDR2 SFDVKD. The DNA of the CDR3 is TGTGCCACCAGTGAACTAGCGGGTAAGCAGTTCTTC. This gives the protein CATSELAGKQFF.

The J gene is TRBJ1-5, the V gene TRBV5-4; D not resolved. The ends were cut back, 4 bases at V and 5 bases at J, with 7 bases in the middle. Germline loops: CDR1 SGHNT, CDR2 YYREEE (reference sequence). The CDR3 extends over 12 amino acids. CDR3 sequence (DNA): TGTGCCAGCAGCATGCCAGATCAGCCCCAGCATTTT. Translating gives CASSMPDQPQHF.

V usage is TRBV5-1 and J usage is TRBJ2-5, with D tentatively TRBD1 (6 bases). CDR3 length equals 15 residues. V dropped 1 base and J dropped 2 bases, with 12 bases sitting between them. Germline V gene lookup returns CDR1 SGHRS and CDR2 YFSETQ. CDR3 residues: CASSLSGHGQETQYF. CDR3 bases: TGCGCCAGCAGCTTGTCGGGACACGGACAAGAGACCCAGTACTTC. The whole variable domain, filled in from reference TRBV5-1 and TRBJ2-5, reads KAGVTQTPRYLIKTRGQQVTLSCSPISGHRSVSWYQQTPGQGLQFLFEYFSETQRNKGNFPGRFSGRQFSNSRSEMNVSTLELGDSALYLCASSLSGHGQETQYFGPGTRLLVL.

In this sample, this clone turned up once. V is TRBV25-1 and J is TRBJ2-5; 12 bases align to TRBD2. Losses at the gene ends were 7 bases for V and 5 bases for J; bases not matched to a gene: 11. CDR1 is MGHDK, CDR2 SYGVNS, per germline. This CDR3 is 16 amino acids long. DNA for the CDR3: TGTGCCAGCACCTCAGCTAGCGGGAGGGCCATGGAGACCCAGTACTTC. Protein sequence: CASTSASGRAMETQYF.

The CDR3 region is CSVEKRSSGNTIYF. CDR3 DNA sequence: TGCAGCGTTGAGAAAAGGAGCTCTGGAAACACCATATATTTT. V and J are TRBV29-1 and TRBJ1-3, with D uncertain. Germline V lookup: CDR1 SQVTM, CDR2 ANQGSEA. V was shortened by 3 bases and J by 0 bases, with 9 bases between the two germline ends. This CDR3 is 14 amino acids long.

CDR3 coding DNA: TGTGCCAGCAGCACCGAGGGGGTCTACAATGAGCAGTTCTTC. This sequence encodes CASSTEGVYNEQFF. The chain is built from TRBV21-1 and TRBJ2-1; TRBD1 is taken as the D call from the table, unchecked against the DNA. TRBV21-1 is a pseudogene locus. This CDR3 has 14 amino acids.

This rearrangement joins TRBV5-4 to TRBJ1-2; D might be TRBD1 (6 bases). The V and J ends lost 2 bases and 3 bases respectively, with 14 bases between them. CDR3 size: 15 residues. The germline V gene has CDR1 SGHNT and CDR2 YYREEE (reference sequence). The CDR3 DNA reads as TGTGCCAGCAGCTTTCAGGGGTCGTTTGACTATGGCTACACCTTC. It yields the protein CASSFQGSFDYGYTF.

V usage is TRBV14 and J usage is TRBJ2-5; 7 bases fit TRBD1. The CDR3 runs to 17 residues. Germline trimming cut 5 bases from V and 1 base from J; bases unmatched to any gene: 13. Germline-derived CDR1 and CDR2 are SGHDN and FVKESK. The CDR3 sequence is CASSTPSGTAFQETQYF. The DNA of the CDR3 is TGTGCCAGCAGCACCCCCTCCGGGACAGCCTTCCAAGAGACCCAGTACTTC.

This chain links TRBV7-9 with TRBJ2-7; 7 nucleotides match TRBD2. The CDR3 length is 13 residues. From germline, CDR1 is SEHNR and CDR2 FQNEAQ (reference sequence). J lost 6 bases, V lost 5 bases, and 7 bases had no gene match. The CDR3 sequence: CASSTGLVREQYF. The CDR3 DNA reads as TGTGCCAGCAGCACTGGACTAGTCCGCGAGCAGTACTTC.

The count of this clone is one. This chain connects TRBV4-1 to TRBJ2-1, with D tentatively TRBD2 (6 bases). CDR1 and CDR2 (germline): MGHRA, YSYEKL. V lost 4 bases and J lost 0, with 7 bases in between. The CDR3 extends over 14 amino acids. CDR3 nucleotide sequence: TGCGCCAGCAGCCCGACTAGCTCCTACAATGAGCAGTTCTTC. Encoded protein: CASSPTSSYNEQFF.

The rearrangement uses TRBV2 and TRBJ1-2; no reliable D call. Trimming removed 3 bases at V and 4 bases at J, with 15 bases between. Germline assignment: CDR1 SNHLY and CDR2 FYNNEI. The CDR3 is 15 amino acids. The CDR3: CASSESSWAGYGYTF. CDR3 in DNA: TGTGCCAGCAGTGAGTCCTCCTGGGCAGGCTATGGCTACACCTTC.